This T cell receptor (beta chain) originates from a study of T cells in Graves' hyperthyroidism and ophthalmopathy. Study context: Staff took peripheral blood when the initial diagnosis was made, before any treatment began. Study-level findings and limits: Prediction of ophthalmopathy progression came a median roughly 6.7 months pre-onset. Blood also contained most expanded thyroid clonotypes above 0.001.

Regions amplified from RNA transcripts were the TCR beta CDR3 regions. The HTBI primer set served for first-round RT-PCR of the TCR CDR3. TCRdb fed the multiplex PCR reads into MiXCR, producing one record per CDR3 protein. The sample shows around 250,000 distinct CDR3 sequences, roughly 17% of them seen only once. This clonotype was observed at least ten times. Its antigen is unidentified. Uncontrolled infection, other autoimmune disease, pregnancy or lactation disqualified patients from enrolment. The CDR3 extends over 18 amino acids. The ends were cut back, 2 bases at V and 0 bases at J, with 17 bases in the middle. From germline, CDR1 is MNHEY and CDR2 SMNVEV (reference sequence).

The specimen sequenced was blood. This chain links TRBV27 with TRBJ2-4; perhaps TRBD2 as D (6 bases). The origin of this receptor is a woman between 18 and 29 years old with Graves' ophthalmopathy. The CDR3 DNA follows: TGTGCCAGCAGTTTACGCTATGGGAAGGGACTAGCCAAAAACATTCAGTACTTC. Translation gives CASSLRYGKGLAKNIQYF.